This T cell receptor beta chain comes out of a study of T cells in Graves' hyperthyroidism and ophthalmopathy. This clonotype was detected many times. Its specificity is not known. Overall study findings and caveats: A 13 V-J model separated ophthalmopathy from stable hyperthyroidism. Blood also contained most expanded thyroid clonotypes above 0.001. Model-based prediction identified ophthalmopathy a median about 6 months prior to its onset.

The junction had 8 bases not matched to a gene; V was cut back by 4 bases and J by 4 bases. This CDR3 region has 16 residues. Germline CDR1 and CDR2: KGHDR and SFDVKD. TCR beta CDR3 region amplification was performed from RNA transcripts. Initially, a first-round RT-PCR of the TCR CDR3 employed the HTBI primer set. TCRdb analysed the multiplex PCR reads with MiXCR anew, one entry per CDR3 protein. The repertoire holds some 400,000 distinct CDR3 sequences, with roughly 13% as singletons. The rearrangement uses TRBV24-1 and TRBJ1-5; 8 bases fit TRBD1. Sequencing was performed on blood. This clonotype was sampled from a man in his thirties or forties with Graves' hyperthyroidism that later progressed to Graves' ophthalmopathy. CDR3 amino acids: CATSETGTGKNQPQHF. As DNA, the CDR3 is TGTGCCACCAGTGAGACCGGGACAGGTAAAAATCAGCCCCAGCATTTT.